The 22 T cell receptor beta chains below were found in one sample sequenced in a study of T cell changes during pregnancy in multiple sclerosis. TCRdb's copy holds only in-frame clones and misses some; the assay was immunoSEQ multiplex PCR. The sample contains some 100,000 clones, 94% of which appear only once. Sequenced material: peripheral blood, taken before pregnancy. These receptors all come from a female donor with multiple sclerosis, enrolled in a pregnancy study.

The V call is TRBV6-6, the J call TRBJ1-5; 9 bases line up with TRBD1. This CDR3 region has 16 residues. V shed 0 bases and J 2 bases; nucleotides not matched to a gene: 2. Per germline, CDR1 MNHNY and CDR2 SVGAGI (reference sequence). The CDR3 spells CASSYSGQGGNQPQHF. CDR3 bases: TGTGCCAGCAGTTACTCGGGACAGGGAGGCAATCAGCCCCAGCATTTT.

The chain is built from TRBV7-9 and TRBJ2-7; the match to TRBD2 covers 8 bases. Trimming at V came to 0 bases and at J to 7 bases, leaving 2 bases not matched to a gene. Germline V gives CDR1 SEHNR, CDR2 FQNEAQ (reference sequence). The CDR3 is made up of 13 amino acids. The CDR3 nucleotides are TGTGCCAGCAGCTTAGCGCGGGGGGTTGAGCAGTACTTC. It encodes CASSLARGVEQYF.

The chain joins TRBV6-6 to TRBJ1-5; D ambiguous. This CDR3 has 12 amino acids. CDR1 is MNHNY, CDR2 SVGAGI, per germline (reference sequence). The V and J ends lost 6 bases and 13 bases respectively, with 16 bases between them. The CDR3 is CASRSKVGGQHF. The CDR3 DNA sequence: TGTGCCAGCAGGTCGAAAGTCGGAGGGCAGCATTTT.

The chain links TRBV7-8 to TRBJ1-2; D possibly corresponds to TRBD1 (5 bases). Trimming shortened V by 4 bases and J by 7 bases, and 10 bases separated the two germline ends. Per germline, CDR1 SGHVS and CDR2 FQNEAQ. The CDR3 is made up of 12 amino acids. The CDR3 region is CASSWGGTGYTF. The CDR3, as DNA: TGTGCCAGCAGCTGGGGAGGGACTGGCTACACCTTC.

The chain has TRBV5-8 and TRBJ2-7; unclear D gene. Between the trimmed V and J ends, which lost 2 bases and 5 bases, there was a span of 5 bases. The germline CDR1 and CDR2 sequences are SGHTS and YDEGEE. The length of the CDR3 is 11 residues. CDR3 in DNA: TGTGCCAGCAGCTTTATCGACGAGCAGTACTTC. It codes for CASSFIDEQYF.

The CDR3 is CASSRRGTEQYF. CDR3 sequence (DNA): TGTGCCAGCAGCCGACGGGGGACTGAGCAGTACTTC. The V gene is TRBV5-8, the J gene TRBJ2-7; TRBD2 might be the D (6 bases). This CDR3 has 12 residues. The germline V and J ends were trimmed by 4 bases and 7 bases, with 12 bases remaining between them. Per the germline V gene, CDR1 is SGHTS and CDR2 is YDEGEE. The full variable domain, rest sourced from reference TRBV5-8 and TRBJ2-7, is EAGVTQSPTHLIKTRGQQATLRCSPISGHTSVYWYQQALGLGLQFLLWYDEGEERNRGNFPPRFSGRQFPNYSSELNVNALELEDSALYLCASSRRGTEQYFGPGTRLTVT.

This chain uses TRBV29-1 with TRBJ1-2; 8 bases fit TRBD1. Germline CDR1 reads SQVTM; CDR2 reads ANQGSEA. With 4 bases clipped from V and 3 bases from J, the junction kept 7 bases outside the gene matches. The CDR3 covers 14 residues. This CDR3 is CSVVGTGIYYGYTF. The CDR3 DNA sequence: TGCAGCGTTGTTGGGACAGGCATTTACTATGGCTACACCTTC.

This chain links TRBV6-1 with TRBJ1-5; D perhaps matches TRBD1 (6 bases). The CDR3 loop spans 15 amino acids. Looked up from germline, CDR1 is MNHNS and CDR2 is SASEGT. Trimming removed 2 bases from V and 4 bases from J, with 12 bases in between. The CDR3 DNA reads as TGTGCCAGCAGTGAAAGTGGACAGCAGAATCAGCCCCAGCATTTT. Its protein product is CASSESGQQNQPQHF.

The V gene is TRBV18, the J gene TRBJ2-1, with 9 bases fitting TRBD2. Trimming cost V 3 bases and J 10 bases; bases outside gene matches: 4. Germline CDR1 reads KGHSH; CDR2 reads LQKENI. CDR3 size: 13 residues. CDR3 protein: CASSPAGGPEQFF. In DNA, the CDR3 is TGTGCCAGCTCACCGGCGGGAGGGCCAGAGCAGTTCTTC.

The chain is built from TRBV6-5 and TRBJ2-2; 8 positions agree with TRBD1. CDR3 length: 13 amino acids. V shed 6 bases and J 6 bases; nucleotides not matched to a gene: 3. Germline V lookup: CDR1 MNHEY, CDR2 SVGAGI. The CDR3 nucleotides are TGTGCCAGCAGGACAGGGGCCCCCGGGGAGCTGTTTTTT. Translation: CASRTGAPGELFF.

This chain connects TRBV29-1 to TRBJ2-1, with D possibly being TRBD2 (6 bases). CDR3 size: 14 residues. The V end was cut by 0 bases, the J end by 4 bases, with 10 bases between. Germline V CDR1 and CDR2: SQVTM, ANQGSEA. The CDR3 loop reads CSVEEGGLYNEQFF. The CDR3 nucleotides read TGCAGCGTTGAAGAAGGAGGGCTTTACAATGAGCAGTTCTTC.

This chain joins TRBV5-4 and TRBJ2-7; the D gene is possibly TRBD1 (6 bases). With 4 bases removed from V and 2 bases from J, the gap between germline ends came to 13 bases. Germline CDR1 is SGHNT and CDR2 is YYREEE (reference sequence). The CDR3 sequence is 14 residues long. CDR3 in amino acids: CASSAGTNPYEQYF. The CDR3 DNA is TGTGCCAGCAGCGCCGGGACAAACCCCTACGAGCAGTACTTC.

The gene calls are TRBV2 and TRBJ1-5; TRBD1 might be the D (6 bases). The germline gives CDR1 SNHLY, CDR2 FYNNEI. Trimming took off 8 bases at V and 7 bases at J, with 15 bases between the two ends. CDR3 length equals 13 residues. For the CDR3, the DNA is TGTGCCAGCGCACATCGGACAGCCCAGCCCCAGCATTTT. It codes for CASAHRTAQPQHF.

This chain connects TRBV30 to TRBJ2-3, with TRBD1 matching 8 bases. Germline CDR1 and CDR2: GTSNPN and SVGIG (reference sequence). V shed 4 bases and J 4 bases; nucleotides not matched to a gene: 1. CDR3 length: 12 amino acids. The CDR3 loop is CAWTGGPDTQYF. The DNA of the CDR3 is TGTGCCTGGACAGGGGGCCCAGATACGCAGTATTTT.

The chain joins TRBV7-9 to TRBJ1-2; TRBD1 aligns across 7 bases. The CDR3 has 15 residues. After removal of 0 bases from V and 6 bases from J, the junction contained 7 bases not matched to a gene. Germline V gene sequence: CDR1 SEHNR, CDR2 FQNEAQ (reference sequence). The DNA for the CDR3 is TGTGCCAGCAGCTTAGCGATACGAACAGGGGATGGCTACACCTTC. Translating gives CASSLAIRTGDGYTF. Combining the CDR3 with reference TRBV7-9 and TRBJ1-2 gives the whole variable domain DTGVSQNPRHKITKRGQNVTFRCDPISEHNRLYWYRQTLGQGPEFLTYFQNEAQLEKSRLLSDRFSAERPKGSFSTLEIQRTEQGDSAMYLCASSLAIRTGDGYTFGSGTRLTVV.

V usage is TRBV9 and J usage is TRBJ2-1; TRBD1 matches at 9 bases. Germline values: CDR1 SGDLS, CDR2 YYNGEE. The V and J ends lost 4 bases and 6 bases, in that order; junction bases with no gene match: 8. The CDR3 totals 15 residues. The CDR3 spells CASSLWTGVVNEQFF. Here the CDR3 DNA reads TGTGCCAGCAGCTTGTGGACAGGGGTCGTCAATGAGCAGTTCTTC.

The V and J genes are TRBV6-6 and TRBJ1-1; possible D gene TRBD1, 5 bases. The germline V gene encodes CDR1 MNHNY and CDR2 SVGAGI (reference sequence). V gave up 6 bases and J gave up 2 bases, with 13 bases separating them. The CDR3 has 14 residues. CDR3 nucleotides: TGTGCCAGCAGACCCGGGACTCTAAACACTGAAGCTTTCTTT. Protein product: CASRPGTLNTEAFF.

The DNA for the CDR3 is TGTGCCAGCAGCTTAGAACAGGGGGAAAGGATTCGAGAGACCCAGTACTTC. It specifies CASSLEQGERIRETQYF. This chain links TRBV11-2 with TRBJ2-5, with 8 bases that match TRBD1. CDR1 is SGHAT and CDR2 is FQNNGV in the germline V gene. The CDR3 has 17 amino acids. Germline trimming cut 0 bases from V and 4 bases from J; bases unmatched to any gene: 10.

V and J are TRBV7-9 and TRBJ2-7; the match to TRBD1 covers 7 bases. Looked up from germline, CDR1 is SEHNR and CDR2 is FQNEAQ (reference sequence). The CDR3 runs 14 residues. V was clipped by 5 bases and J by 2 bases; unmatched bases: 6. CDR3 amino acids: CASSARDRAYEQYF. CDR3 DNA sequence: TGTGCCAGCAGCGCACGTGACAGGGCCTACGAGCAGTACTTC.

The rearrangement links TRBV15 to TRBJ2-3, with D perhaps TRBD1 (6 bases). V was trimmed by 1 base and J by 3 bases, leaving 11 bases between them. The germline gives CDR1 LNHNV, CDR2 YYDKDF (reference sequence). The CDR3 has 15 amino acids. The CDR3 DNA follows: TGTGCCACCAGCAGAGGAGCCGGGACAACAGATACGCAGTATTTT. Residues: CATSRGAGTTDTQYF.

The V call is TRBV18, the J call TRBJ1-2; D gene unclear. The CDR3 length is 16 residues. The ends were cut back, 6 bases at V and 4 bases at J, with 21 bases in the middle. CDR1 and CDR2 from the germline V gene are KGHSH and LQKENI. Here the CDR3 DNA reads TGTGCCAGCTCCCCTCTCCCGCTAATGTCGGGCTATGGCTACACCTTC. It specifies CASSPLPLMSGYGYTF.

This sequence joins TRBV18 and TRBJ1-4; D may be TRBD1 (5 bases). Germline CDR1 reads KGHSH; CDR2 reads LQKENI. The CDR3 is made up of 16 amino acids. Deletions cut 1 base from V and 3 bases from J, with 12 bases between. CDR3 protein: CASSPQVGGANEKLFF. CDR3 sequence (DNA): TGTGCCAGCTCACCACAGGTCGGGGGTGCTAATGAAAAACTGTTTTTT.